A selection of T cell receptor beta chains follows, all from one sample in a study of cytomegalovirus exposure and HLA in healthy donors. Using immunoSEQ multiplex PCR, the repertoire was profiled, and TCRdb retains in-frame clones only, with some absent. The data hold 150,000 to 180,000 clones, with 65% to 75% observed a single time. The specimen sequenced was PBMCs. These receptor sequences come from a man younger than 45 in good health and CMV-seronegative. Both conserved end residues are part of each CDR3. The order of the fields is J gene, V gene, D gene, clone size, CDR3 DNA, CDR3 protein. The D gene is left open where the match is weak. The listing skips clone size in some rows; elsewhere it reads once, few, many or a size class.

TRBJ2-3,TRBV5-1,-,-,TGCGCCAGCAGCGGAGCTAGCACAGATACGCAGTATTTT,CASSGASTDTQYF
TRBJ2-5,TRBV10-3,-,-,TGTGCCATCAGTGATGAGAGGCTATTAAAAGAGACCCAGTACTTC,CAISDERLLKETQYF
TRBJ1-2,TRBV9,TRBD1,-,TGTGCCAGCAGCTTCTCTTCCGGGACAGTCTATGGCTACACCTTC,CASSFSSGTVYGYTF
TRBJ1-5,TRBV27,TRBD1,-,TGTGCCAGCAGTTTATTTCCGCCCGGACAAGGGGGCCATCAGCCCCAGCATTTT,CASSLFPPGQGGHQPQHF
TRBJ2-5,TRBV11-2,TRBD2,few,TGTGCCAGCAGCTTCTCCCGGGCTAGCGGGGTGAAGACCCAGTACTTC,CASSFSRASGVKTQYF
TRBJ2-2,TRBV10-3,-,-,TGTGCCACCTCTGTTTTGACCGGGGAGCTGTTTTTT,CATSVLTGELFF
TRBJ2-7,TRBV6-1,-,few,TGTGCCAGCAGAGCTTTAGCTGCCTCCTACGAGCAGTACTTC,CASRALAASYEQYF
TRBJ2-5,TRBV2,-,-,TGTGCCAGCAGTGAGTCAGACCAAGAGACCCAGTACTTC,CASSESDQETQYF
TRBJ2-1,TRBV15,-,-,TGTGCCACCAGTTTTAGCAATGAGCAGTTCTTC,CATSFSNEQFF
TRBJ2-7,TRBV28,-,-,TGTGCCAGCACCGGTTTTCGGGACAATTTCGCCTACGAGCAGTACTTC,CASTGFRDNFAYEQYF
TRBJ1-2,TRBV28,-,-,TGTGCCAGCAGTTTAAGGACACCTCCTAACTATGGCTACACCTTC,CASSLRTPPNYGYTF
TRBJ2-7,TRBV6-1,-,few,TGTGCCAGCAGTGAATTAGCACTCTCCTACGAGCAGTACTTC,CASSELALSYEQYF
TRBJ2-7,TRBV5-5,TRBD1,-,TGTGCCAGCAGCACGCCGGACAGGGTCCACGAGCAGTACTTC,CASSTPDRVHEQYF
TRBJ1-1,TRBV19,-,-,TGTGCCAGTAGTATGAACAGGGTGAACACTGAAGCTTTCTTT,CASSMNRVNTEAFF
TRBJ2-7,TRBV28,TRBD1,-,TGTGCCAGCAGTGCCCCCGACAGGGTCTACGAGCAGTACTTC,CASSAPDRVYEQYF
TRBJ1-5,TRBV6-1,-,few,TGTGCCAGCAGTGCACAGGGCTACAATCAGCCCCAGCATTTT,CASSAQGYNQPQHF
TRBJ2-3,TRBV5-6,-,-,TGTGCCAGCAGCTTGGACTATGGAACAGATACGCAGTATTTT,CASSLDYGTDTQYF
TRBJ2-7,TRBV11-2,TRBD2,once,TGTGCCAGCAGCTCTCCGGGAGGGCCCTACGAGCAGTACTTC,CASSSPGGPYEQYF
TRBJ2-7,TRBV5-1,TRBD2,few,TGCGCCAGCAGCTCCGGACTAGCGGGAGCCCCAAGCTCCTACGAGCAGTACTTC,CASSSGLAGAPSSYEQYF
TRBJ1-4,TRBV28,-,-,TGTGCCAGCAGTTTACAGATGCAGGGAGAAAAACTGTTTTTT,CASSLQMQGEKLFF
TRBJ2-3,TRBV9,TRBD2,once,TGTGCCAGCACCGGACTAGCGGGGACAGATACGCAGTATTTT,CASTGLAGTDTQYF
TRBJ2-4,TRBV6-5,TRBD1,-,TGTGCCAGCAGTTACACGAATTCTCGGACAGGGTTAGAAACTTTC,CASSYTNSRTGLETF
TRBJ2-3,TRBV7-2,TRBD2,-,TGTGCCAGCACCACACGGGGGGGCAGAGTTGGTACAGATACGCAGTATTTT,CASTTRGGRVGTDTQYF
TRBJ2-5,TRBV18,TRBD2,-,TGTGCCAGCTGCCTCGGCTGGCCTAGCGGGCAAGAGACCCAGTACTTC,CASCLGWPSGQETQYF
TRBJ1-3,TRBV9,-,-,TGTGCCAGCAGCGTAGTCGGGGGGCAAGGAAACACCATATATTTT,CASSVVGGQGNTIYF
TRBJ1-2,TRBV10-1,-,-,TGCGCCAGCAGTAGACAGCGTAAAAGCATATATGGCTACACCTTC,CASSRQRKSIYGYTF